This T cell receptor (beta chain) was found in a study of cytomegalovirus exposure and HLA in healthy donors (dated by TCRdb to the late 2010s). Context from the whole study: An earlier analysis of approximately 590 of the donors reported approximately 300 Gb of sequence data and roughly 110 million unique TCR beta sequences from about 200 million T cells. About 280 gigabases of sequencing data and 70 million to 100 million unique TCR sequences were included in an early release covering roughly 600 HLA-typed donors. The genetic ancestry cluster associated with self-reported Caucasian donors included about 84% of the roughly 360 genotyped donors. The aim of the study was to test whether cataloging public T cell receptors could identify signatures of past pathogen exposure. Using immunosequencing, the study profiled T cell repertoires from 666 subjects and related those repertoires to cytomegalovirus serostatus. In addition to the first cohort of 650 to 800 subjects, a separate validation cohort of 130 or so different subjects was used. To predict cytomegalovirus infection status, the study brought together high-throughput TCR immunosequencing, statistical association of individual TCRs with disease status, and machine learning. To study patterns of TCR occurrence, a later analysis re-analyzed previously published TCR beta repertoires from around 660 donors and added high-resolution HLA genotyping. The later analysis used no new phenotypic data to find candidate immune exposures, relying instead on TCR beta sequences and their occurrence across donors. To decide whether each TCR beta V gene segment behaved as functional or pseudogenic, an earlier analysis of 587 of the donors relied on high-throughput TCR beta sequencing. Donor age, sex, ethnicity and CMV serostatus were compiled together with the repertoire data. A later genetic analysis used genome-wide SNP genotypes for about three fifths of the roughly 700 donors, treating that subset as a discovery cohort. All discovery cohort repertoires had been generated on a single sequencing platform. HLA typing covered class I and class II loci at four-digit resolution. The number of typed donors differed by locus: about 620-630 for A, B, C, DRB1 and DQB1; approximately 520 for DQA1; over 600 for DPA1; and 450 to 480 for DPB1. A handful of DR-DQ haplotypes were handled as single units for association and clustering because linkage in the cohort was strong. Across under 500 genotyped donors of the cohort, an average of about 240,000 unique TCR beta nucleotide sequences per donor were sequenced, and around 20% of those sequences were non-productive.

General conclusions and limits of the study: HLA typing was unavailable for some donors at each locus, so association tests used only the typed subset. At a false discovery rate of 0.05, a later analysis linked around 15,000 TCR beta sequences to specific HLA alleles. In an earlier analysis of around 600 of the donors, most TCR beta V segments appeared in productive rearrangements about 87% or about 30% of the time, broadly matching IMGT annotations. The authors suggested that the approach could potentially be generalized to other disease states and immunological phenotypes. The cohort was sequenced for TCR beta chains only, and without alpha or paired-chain data the features that could be detected were limited. In a later analysis, several top co-occurrence clusters were reported to appear linked to parvovirus B19, influenza, CMV and Epstein-Barr virus. Correlated functional status among segregating V segments might reflect linkage disequilibrium, but an unknown experimental factor could not be ruled out. The classifier was reported to diagnose cytomegalovirus status with high specificity and sensitivity in both the original cohort and the validation cohort. A further reported finding was that TCR beta sequences accurately predicted the HLA-A and HLA-B alleles for most subjects in the first cohort. Some IMGT-functional V segments, including TRBV6-2 and TRBV6-3, could not be distinguished by the 87-base-pair reads and were therefore excluded. In a later analysis, the rate of TCR association differed among HLA loci, with DRB1 alleles having the most associated TCRs and HLA-C alleles having the fewest. The presence/absence analyses assumed that sequencing depth was roughly uniform across donors, and that assumption may not be true. When HLA alleles, especially DR and DQ, strongly co-occurred, TCR associations were difficult to assign to individual alleles. In a later genetic analysis, fewer N-insertions in productive TCRs were reported among donors in an Asian-associated ancestry cluster than the roughly 700-donor mean. In a later genetic analysis, a missense DCLRE1C variant was associated with V-gene and J-gene trimming of TCR beta chains, and the association was replicated in an independent cohort. While some public TCRs were present in many individuals, most TCR sequences turned up only very rarely across donors. In vitro tests confirmed that a few of the cytomegalovirus-associated TCR beta chains recognize cytomegalovirus antigens. In a later analysis, most CMV-associated TCR beta chains were found to appear HLA-restricted, with HLA associations seemingly driven largely by CMV exposure. A group of highly shared sequence variants was considered likely to be a technical artifact of the sequencing pipeline. Over 15 rarely observed V segments, including chromosome 9 orphons, were excluded from the earlier analysis of a few hundred of the donors because counts were too low. In the study, some 160 TCR beta chains were listed as associated with cytomegalovirus. For the cohort, immune exposure information was limited to CMV serostatus. In a later analysis, HLA-associated TCR beta chains showed more clonal expansion and lower generation probabilities than non-associated chains that were equally common.

V is cut by 0 bases and J by 4 bases, and the space between the germline ends is 12 bases. CDR1 and CDR2 (SNHLY, FYNNEI) derive from the germline V gene. The CDR3 contains 15 residues, cysteine and phenylalanine counted. Of all the DNA, just the CDR3 is kept, 45 bases in frame from base 1. The protocol used for the library was the immunoSEQ multiplex PCR assay. For the multiplex PCR, a mixture combining 60 forward primers for TCR Vbeta segments and 13 reverse primers for TCR Jbeta segments was used. The CDR3 region of rearranged TCR beta genes was amplified from genomic DNA with a multiplex PCR assay. On the Illumina HiSeq System, the amplified TCR beta libraries were sequenced as 87-base-pair reads. The authors' pipeline ran thus. A later analysis tallied 75 million to 95 million unique TCR beta chains across the 666 repertoires, and around 9.9 million of those chains were shared by two or more donors. A nearest-neighbor algorithm error-corrected the raw reads and collapsed the reads into unique sequences, merging closely related sequences to remove PCR and sequencing errors. Alignment of CDR3 sequences to IMGT reference sequences was used to assign V, D and J gene segments. For a sequence to be retained, at least a six-nucleotide match to both a V gene segment and a J gene segment was required. Rearrangements were called productive when the CDR3 lacked stop codons and stayed in frame with V and J; all others were non-productive. Following IMGT convention, CDR3 was defined as the stretch from the second conserved V-encoded cysteine to the conserved J-encoded phenylalanine. The earlier analysis of about 500 of the donors excluded sequences that lacked an unambiguous match to a single V gene segment. In an earlier analysis of 587 of the donors, V segments were called functional above 56.7% productive rearrangements and were called segregating when the between-donor standard deviation exceeded 5%. A statistical classification framework was developed to diagnose cytomegalovirus status using the catalog of TCR beta chain sequences. In a later analysis, V and J genes were assigned by comparing TCR nucleotide sequences against IMGT/GENE-DB human TR gene sequences. Using the TCRdist pipeline, a later analysis assigned CDR3 sequences along with most-parsimonious VDJ recombination scenarios. In a later analysis, each TCR beta chain was defined by its CDR3 amino acid sequence together with its V-gene family, and reads lacking a unique V-gene family were excluded. As a way to deal with suspected cross-contamination and a sequencing artifact, a later analysis dropped 450 to 700 nucleotide sequences that were highly shared and had low generation probability. A later analysis calculated a clonal expansion index for each public chain from normalized within-repertoire ranks of inferred template counts. In a later analysis, generation probabilities were computed using a VDJ recombination model fitted to out-of-frame rearrangements, and the results were checked against IGoR. In a later analysis, TCR-TCR, TCR-HLA and TCR-CMV co-occurrence was scored with hypergeometric tests, and a repertoire-size bias correction was applied to TCR pairs. A later analysis estimated false discovery rates by permuting HLA or CMV assignments 20 times. In a later analysis, co-occurring TCRs were grouped using DBSCAN, and TCRdist sequence similarity was added for clustering within HLA-allele-positive subsets. Co-occurrence clustering excluded repertoires with fewer than 30,000 or more than 120,000 public chains, plus five with anomalous nucleotide sharing. TCRdb provides this immuneACCESS table in a form limited to in-frame rearrangements. Some clones are lacking; in checked studies, under half of them reflect an unresolved V gene, and why the rest are absent is not known. V, J and clone size were drawn from that table, and D and trimming were deduced from the DNA. Counted in this sample were around 130,000 clones; over 75% of them appeared once. Together, the top ten hold under 2% of the sample.

The cohort was made up of 500 to 850 healthy bone marrow donors. All cohort members were sampled while nominally healthy, although unrecorded immune exposures were likely present. The donor tested CMV seronegative and was one of the 352 seronegative cohort members. Each donor provided a peripheral blood sample, and peripheral blood mononuclear cells were used for TCR beta sequencing. Genomic DNA was extracted from the blood cell samples with the Qiagen DNeasy Blood Extraction Kit. About this clone: This clone's antigen is unknown. No quality values exist for individual bases; no much larger clone is one base distant.

The sequence derives from a boy younger than 18 in good health and CMV-seronegative. Sequencing input: PBMCs. The sequence joins TRBV2 to TRBJ2-5, with a tentative D gene TRBD1 over 5 matching bases. In nucleotides, the sequence is TGTGCCAGCAGTGAAGCGCTCCCAGGGCGAGAGACCCAGTACTTC. Translated, this gives CASSEALPGRETQYF. With all but the CDR3 taken from the reference TRBV2 and TRBJ2-5 genes, the full variable domain is: EPEVTQTPSHQVTQMGQEVILRCVPISNHLYFYWYRQILGQKVEFLVSFYNNEISEKSEIFDDQFSVERPDGSNFTLKIRSTKLEDSAMYFCASSEALPGRETQYFGPGTRLLVL.